Sequencing of this TCR beta chain was carried out in a study of blood T cell repertoires in COVID-19 (dated by TCRdb to the early 2020s). Regarding the study in general: Samples from collaborators originated in the United States, Italy and Spain and spanned both the acute and convalescent phases of COVID-19. The material from the prospective study consisted of cDNA or gDNA derived from T cells, B-cell-depleted T cells, or PBMCs. Deeply sampled blood TCRbeta repertoires from subjects exposed to, actively infected with, or recovered from COVID-19 were included in the dataset. The repertoires were released in a freely available public database intended as a resource for research on the immune response to SARS-CoV-2. The samples were drawn from two sources: the first 160 participants of the ongoing ImmuneRACE study, and 1,254 subjects contributed by 6 global collaborators. The sample metadata nearly always contained a de-identified subject ID, COVID-19 status, age in years and sex. Where available, HLA class I and class II types were obtained from metadata supplied by the sample provider rather than from assay-based typing.

The germline V end is reduced by 3 bases and the J end by 5 bases; junction bases left unmatched: 7. CDR3 length: 15 amino acids, cysteine to phenylalanine. This entry keeps only the CDR3 DNA: 45 bases, framed from base 1. Based on the germline V gene, the CDR1 and CDR2 sequences are KGHDR and SFDVKD. Findings and caveats that apply to the study as a whole: Clinical and demographic metadata were provided uncurated, with the amount varying by source and participant.

Whole blood was collected in K2EDTA tubes by collaborating institutions according to the institutions' own protocols. For TCRbeta analysis, collaborator samples were shipped as frozen whole blood, as isolated PBMCs, or as DNA extracted from either sample type. Notes on this clone: It lacks a known antigen. No base quality values were provided; no much bigger clone lies one nucleotide off.

TCRbeta CDR3 regions were amplified from genomic DNA using the immunoSEQ Assay, a bias-controlled multiplex PCR. The study's processing was this. Nucleated cell counts per sample were estimated from amplification of reference gene primers within the assay. To quantify the absolute abundance of each unique TCRbeta CDR3 rearrangement, sequence reads were collapsed and filtered. For each sample, productive Simpson clonality was calculated by taking the square root of Simpson's diversity index across productive rearrangements. Here the immuneACCESS table is served through TCRdb, limited to in-frame sequences with V and J called. Missing clones are a known gap in these copies; in checked studies unresolved V genes cover under half, and the rest lacks a known reason. Clone size and V and J calls were adopted from that table, with D and trimming inferred from the DNA. For this sample the table gives about 72,000 clones, of which 90% were detected only once. The top ten clones comprise about a tenth of the sample.

The sequence came from a human donor in a cohort sampled during active COVID-19. Sequencing was carried out using peripheral blood. The V and J segments used are TRBV24-1 and TRBJ2-7; 9 bases in the junction line up with TRBD1. The CDR3 reads as follows: CATSDLRDRDDEQYF. The DNA sequence is given as TGTGCCACCAGTGATCTCCGGGACAGGGACGACGAGCAGTACTTC.